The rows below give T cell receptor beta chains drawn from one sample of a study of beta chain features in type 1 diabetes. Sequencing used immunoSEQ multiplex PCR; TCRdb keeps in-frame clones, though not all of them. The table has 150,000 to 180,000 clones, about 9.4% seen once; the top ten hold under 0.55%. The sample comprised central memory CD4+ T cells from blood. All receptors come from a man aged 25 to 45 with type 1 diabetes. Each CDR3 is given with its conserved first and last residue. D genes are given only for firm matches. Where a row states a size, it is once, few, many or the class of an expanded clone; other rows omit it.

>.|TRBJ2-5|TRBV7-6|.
CASSLEGAGETQYF
TGTGCCAGCAGCTTAGAAGGGGCTGGAGAGACCCAGTACTTC
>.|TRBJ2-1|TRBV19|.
CASSSLGHWGNEQFF
TGTGCCAGTAGTTCCCTGGGACATTGGGGCAATGAGCAGTTCTTC
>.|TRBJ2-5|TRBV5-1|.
CASSGGGKLQETQYF
TGCGCCAGCAGCGGAGGGGGCAAACTACAAGAGACCCAGTACTTC
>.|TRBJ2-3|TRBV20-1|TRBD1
CSAKGAGTQYF
TGCAGTGCTAAGGGGGCAGGCACGCAGTATTTT
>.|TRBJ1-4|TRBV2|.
CASSEHRMNEKLFF
TGTGCCAGCAGTGAGCACAGGATGAATGAAAAACTGTTTTTT
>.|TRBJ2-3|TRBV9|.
CASSVGGTRYHTLTDTQYF
TGTGCCAGCAGCGTAGGAGGCACGAGGTACCATACTCTCACAGATACGCAGTATTTT
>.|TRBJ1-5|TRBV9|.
CASSVVAPQVQPQHF
TGTGCCAGCAGCGTAGTAGCGCCCCAGGTTCAGCCCCAGCATTTT
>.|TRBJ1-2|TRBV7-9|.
CASGLHSDYGYTF
TGTGCCAGCGGTCTTCACAGTGACTATGGCTACACCTTC
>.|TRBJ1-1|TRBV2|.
CASSERQGNTEAFF
TGTGCCAGCAGTGAACGCCAGGGGAACACTGAAGCTTTCTTT
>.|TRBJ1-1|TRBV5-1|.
CASRRGEANTEAFF
TGCGCCAGCCGACGGGGGGAGGCGAACACTGAAGCTTTCTTT
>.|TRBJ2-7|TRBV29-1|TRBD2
CSVAASGNYEQYF
TGCAGCGTTGCGGCTAGCGGGAATTACGAGCAGTACTTC
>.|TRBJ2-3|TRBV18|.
CASSPDSASTDTQYF
TGTGCCAGCTCTCCGGACAGTGCTAGCACAGATACGCAGTATTTT
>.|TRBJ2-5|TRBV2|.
CATDGDTETQYF
TGTGCCACCGACGGGGATACGGAGACCCAGTACTTC
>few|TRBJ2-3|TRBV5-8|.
CASSLQGGSTDTQYF
TGTGCCAGCAGCCTCCAGGGGGGCAGCACAGATACGCAGTATTTT
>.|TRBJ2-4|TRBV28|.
CASSLFQGSGIQYF
TGTGCCAGCAGTTTATTCCAGGGGTCGGGCATTCAGTACTTC
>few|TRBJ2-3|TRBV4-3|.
CASSQDTPINTDTQYF
TGCGCCAGCAGCCAGGACACCCCAATTAACACAGATACGCAGTATTTT
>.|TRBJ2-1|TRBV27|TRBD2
CASSALAGGRGDEQFF
TGTGCCAGCAGTGCGCTAGCGGGAGGGCGAGGCGATGAGCAGTTCTTC
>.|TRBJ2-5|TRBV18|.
CASSPRGTPNQETQYF
TGTGCCAGCTCACCAAGGGGAACACCCAACCAAGAGACCCAGTACTTC
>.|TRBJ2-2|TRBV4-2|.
CASSQAGLNTGELFF
TGTGCCAGCAGCCAGGCGGGACTTAACACCGGGGAGCTGTTTTTT
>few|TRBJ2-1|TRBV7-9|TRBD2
CASSLPPRLAGAYNEQFF
TGTGCCAGCAGCTTACCCCCCCGACTAGCGGGAGCCTACAATGAGCAGTTCTTC
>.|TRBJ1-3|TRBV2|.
CASSEASGTIYF
TGTGCCAGCAGTGAAGCCAGCGGAACCATATATTTT
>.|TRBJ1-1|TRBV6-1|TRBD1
CASRANRGAREAFF
TGTGCCAGCAGGGCTAACAGGGGGGCGCGAGAAGCTTTCTTT
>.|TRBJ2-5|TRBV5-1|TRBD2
CASSLALLSSGNQETQYF
TGCGCCAGCAGCTTGGCCCTTTTGTCTAGCGGTAACCAAGAGACCCAGTACTTC
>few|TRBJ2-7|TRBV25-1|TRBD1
CASSDYRGNGYEQYF
TGTGCCAGCAGTGATTACAGGGGGAATGGCTACGAGCAGTACTTC
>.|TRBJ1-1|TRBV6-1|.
CASRGGVRTEAFF
TGTGCCAGCAGAGGAGGGGTCAGGACTGAAGCTTTCTTT
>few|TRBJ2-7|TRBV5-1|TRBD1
CASSRGRDSEQYF
TGCGCCAGCAGCCGGGGCAGGGACAGCGAGCAGTACTTC
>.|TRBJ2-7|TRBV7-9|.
CASSLDMAGPRKQYF
TGTGCCAGCAGCTTAGACATGGCGGGACCCCGAAAGCAGTACTTC
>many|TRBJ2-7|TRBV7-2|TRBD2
CASQSSGGPYEQYF
TGTGCCAGCCAATCTAGCGGGGGACCCTACGAGCAGTACTTC
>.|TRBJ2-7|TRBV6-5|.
CASSEVGRTHEQYF
TGTGCCAGCAGTGAAGTGGGCCGAACCCACGAGCAGTACTTC
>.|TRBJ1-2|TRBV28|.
CASSGGWGYGYTF
TGTGCCAGCAGTGGGGGCTGGGGCTATGGCTACACCTTC
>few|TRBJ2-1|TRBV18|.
CASSPTVANEQFF
TGTGCCAGCTCACCAACTGTTGCAAATGAGCAGTTCTTC
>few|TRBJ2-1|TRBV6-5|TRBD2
CASRLGLAGVVEFF
TGTGCCAGCAGGCTGGGACTAGCGGGAGTGGTGGAGTTCTTC
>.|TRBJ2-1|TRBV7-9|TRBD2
CASSLARLAGVDEQFF
TGTGCCAGCAGCTTAGCGCGGCTAGCGGGAGTGGATGAGCAGTTCTTC
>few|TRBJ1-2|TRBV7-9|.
CASSSSAGNRGYTF
TGTGCCAGCAGCTCTAGTGCCGGGAACCGAGGCTACACCTTC
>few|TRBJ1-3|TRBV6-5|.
CASSGEFRGNTIYF
TGTGCCAGCAGCGGGGAATTCCGAGGAAACACCATATATTTT
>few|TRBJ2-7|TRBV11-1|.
CASSLTYNYEQYF
TGTGCCAGCAGCTTGACATACAACTACGAGCAGTACTTC
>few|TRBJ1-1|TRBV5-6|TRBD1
CASSRGQLNTEAFF
TGTGCCAGCAGTAGGGGACAGCTGAACACTGAAGCTTTCTTT
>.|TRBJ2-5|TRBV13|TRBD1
CASSLFGTDSAQYF
TGTGCCAGCAGCTTGTTCGGGACAGATTCGGCCCAGTACTTC
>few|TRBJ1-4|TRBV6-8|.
CASSYSGQGEKLFF
TGTGCCAGCAGTTACTCGGGCCAGGGGGAAAAACTGTTTTTT
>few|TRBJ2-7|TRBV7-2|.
CASSLVIGVGYEQYF
TGTGCCAGCAGCTTAGTGATAGGGGTGGGCTACGAGCAGTACTTC
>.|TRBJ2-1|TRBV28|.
CASTAGGGTLSNEQFF
TGTGCCAGCACCGCTGGGGGAGGTACGCTTTCCAATGAGCAGTTCTTC
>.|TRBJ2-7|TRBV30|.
CAWSKKQGNEQYF
TGTGCCTGGAGTAAAAAACAGGGAAACGAGCAGTACTTC
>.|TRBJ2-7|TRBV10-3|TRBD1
CAISSQGFYEQYF
TGTGCCATCTCGTCACAGGGGTTCTACGAGCAGTACTTC
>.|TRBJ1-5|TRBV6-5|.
CASRSRFNQPQHF
TGTGCCAGCAGGAGTAGATTTAATCAGCCCCAGCATTTT
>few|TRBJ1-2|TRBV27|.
CASSFSRGTGYTF
TGTGCCAGCAGTTTCAGCAGGGGAACCGGCTACACCTTC
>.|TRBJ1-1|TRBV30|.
CAWKGESGTEAFF
TGTGCCTGGAAGGGGGAGTCGGGAACTGAAGCTTTCTTT
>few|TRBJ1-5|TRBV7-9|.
CASSEGDYVDQPQHF
TGTGCCAGCAGTGAGGGTGATTACGTTGATCAGCCCCAGCATTTT
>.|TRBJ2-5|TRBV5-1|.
CASRLTGVHQETQYF
TGCGCCAGCAGACTCACGGGGGTCCACCAAGAGACCCAGTACTTC
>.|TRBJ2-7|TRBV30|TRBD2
CAWSVAGGRGEQYF
TGTGCCTGGAGTGTAGCGGGAGGGCGGGGGGAGCAGTACTTC
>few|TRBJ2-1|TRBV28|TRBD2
CAHGGRDLYNEQFF
TGTGCCCATGGAGGGAGGGACCTCTACAATGAGCAGTTCTTC
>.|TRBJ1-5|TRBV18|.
CASSAGGNQPQHF
TGTGCCAGCTCAGCGGGGGGCAATCAGCCCCAGCATTTT